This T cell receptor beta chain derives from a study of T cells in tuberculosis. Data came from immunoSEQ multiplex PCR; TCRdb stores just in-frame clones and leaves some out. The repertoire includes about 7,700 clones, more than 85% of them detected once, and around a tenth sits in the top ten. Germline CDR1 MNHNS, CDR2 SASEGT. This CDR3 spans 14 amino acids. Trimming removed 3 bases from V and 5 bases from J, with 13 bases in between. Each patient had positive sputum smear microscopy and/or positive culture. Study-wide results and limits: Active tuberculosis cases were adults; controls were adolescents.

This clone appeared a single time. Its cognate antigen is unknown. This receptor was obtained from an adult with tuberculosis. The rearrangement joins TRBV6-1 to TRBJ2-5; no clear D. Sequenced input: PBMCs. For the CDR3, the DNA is TGTGCCAGCAGTGAGGATCTAGTCGGGGAGACCCAGTACTTC. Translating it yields CASSEDLVGETQYF.